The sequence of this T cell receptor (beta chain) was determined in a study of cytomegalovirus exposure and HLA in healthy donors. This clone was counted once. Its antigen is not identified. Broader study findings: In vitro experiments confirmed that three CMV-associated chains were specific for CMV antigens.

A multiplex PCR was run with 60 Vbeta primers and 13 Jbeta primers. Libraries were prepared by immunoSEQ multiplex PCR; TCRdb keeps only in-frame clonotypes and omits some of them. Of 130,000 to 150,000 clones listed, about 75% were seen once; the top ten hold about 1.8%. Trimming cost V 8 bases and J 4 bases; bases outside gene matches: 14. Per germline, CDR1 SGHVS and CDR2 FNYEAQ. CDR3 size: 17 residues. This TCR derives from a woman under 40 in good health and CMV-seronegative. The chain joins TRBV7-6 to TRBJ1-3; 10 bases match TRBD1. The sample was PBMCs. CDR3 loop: CASGSYSGTGAGNTIYF. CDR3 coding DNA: TGTGCCAGCGGTTCATACTCCGGGACAGGGGCCGGAAACACCATATATTTT.